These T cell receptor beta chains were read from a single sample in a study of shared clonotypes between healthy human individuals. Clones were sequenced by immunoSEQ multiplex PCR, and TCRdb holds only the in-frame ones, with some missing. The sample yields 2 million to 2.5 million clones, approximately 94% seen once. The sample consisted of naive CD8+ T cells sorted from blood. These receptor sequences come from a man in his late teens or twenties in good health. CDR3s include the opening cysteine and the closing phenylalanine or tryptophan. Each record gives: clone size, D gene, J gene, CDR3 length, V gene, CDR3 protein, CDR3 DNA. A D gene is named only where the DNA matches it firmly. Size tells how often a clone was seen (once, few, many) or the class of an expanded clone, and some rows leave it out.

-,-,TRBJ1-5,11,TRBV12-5,CASGSNQPQHF,TGTGCTAGTGGTTCGAATCAGCCCCAGCATTTT
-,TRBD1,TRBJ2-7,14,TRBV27,CASSFSTGEEEQYF,TGTGCCAGCAGTTTCTCGACAGGGGAAGAGGAGCAGTACTTC
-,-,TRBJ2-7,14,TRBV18,CASSLQGPFYEQYF,TGTGCCAGCTCACTTCAGGGCCCTTTCTACGAGCAGTACTTC
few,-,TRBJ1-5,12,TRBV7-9,CASSLLDQPQHF,TGTGCCAGCAGCTTACTCGATCAGCCCCAGCATTTT
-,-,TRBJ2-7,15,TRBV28,CASSLLSGGTYEQYF,TGTGCCAGCAGTTTATTGTCCGGGGGTACCTACGAGCAGTACTTC
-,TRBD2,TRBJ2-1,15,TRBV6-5,CASSQRGERPREQFF,TGTGCCAGCAGTCAACGGGGGGAGCGCCCCCGGGAGCAGTTCTTC
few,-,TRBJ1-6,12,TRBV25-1,CASGWDQSPLHF,TGTGCCAGCGGATGGGACCAATCACCCCTCCACTTT
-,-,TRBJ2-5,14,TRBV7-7,CASSSRAPGETQYF,TGTGCTAGCAGCTCCCGGGCCCCAGGGGAGACCCAGTACTTC
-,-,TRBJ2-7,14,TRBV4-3,CASSPSTGSYEQYF,TGCGCCAGCAGCCCTTCTACGGGGAGCTACGAGCAGTACTTC
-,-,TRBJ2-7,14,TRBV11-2,CASSYGGGYYEQYF,TGTGCCAGCAGCTACGGAGGGGGGTATTACGAGCAGTACTTC
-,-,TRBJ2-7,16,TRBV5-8,CASSLDDNLSAYEQYF,TGTGCCAGCAGCTTGGACGACAACCTCTCAGCCTACGAGCAGTACTTC
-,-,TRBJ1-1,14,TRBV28,CASLDVGLRTEAFF,TGTGCCAGTCTCGACGTGGGGTTACGAACTGAAGCTTTCTTT
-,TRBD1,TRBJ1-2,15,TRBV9,CASSPDDRVDYGYTF,TGTGCCAGCAGCCCAGATGACAGGGTCGACTATGGCTACACCTTC
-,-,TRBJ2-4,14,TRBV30,CAWRGNLAKNIQYF,TGTGCCTGGAGGGGAAATCTAGCCAAAAACATTCAGTACTTC
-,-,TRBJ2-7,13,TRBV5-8,CASPIKGVYEQYF,TGTGCCAGCCCGATCAAGGGTGTCTACGAGCAGTACTTC
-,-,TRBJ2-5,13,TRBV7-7,CASSLDPGETQYF,TGTGCTAGCAGCTTAGATCCAGGGGAGACCCAGTACTTC
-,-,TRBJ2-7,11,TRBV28,CASSFGGEQYF,TGTGCCAGCAGTTTTGGGGGTGAGCAGTACTTC
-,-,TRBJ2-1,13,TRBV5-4,CASSRLVDNEQFF,TGTGCCAGCAGCCGATTAGTGGACAATGAGCAGTTCTTC
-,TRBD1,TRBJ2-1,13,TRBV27,CASSDRTGPEQFF,TGTGCCAGCAGTGACCGGACAGGGCCTGAGCAGTTCTTC
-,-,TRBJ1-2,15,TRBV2,CASTRATGDFHGYTF,TGTGCCAGCACTCGGGCCACAGGCGACTTTCATGGCTACACCTTC
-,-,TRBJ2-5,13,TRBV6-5,CASSSGDVETQYF,TGTGCCAGCAGTTCGGGCGATGTAGAGACCCAGTACTTC
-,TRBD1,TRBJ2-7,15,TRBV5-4,CATKGAGTAYYEQYF,TGTGCCACCAAGGGGGCCGGGACAGCTTACTACGAGCAGTACTTC
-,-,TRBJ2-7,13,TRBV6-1,CASSAGPSYEQYF,TGTGCCAGCAGTGCAGGGCCATCCTACGAGCAGTACTTC
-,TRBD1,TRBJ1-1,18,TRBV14,CASSQETIVQDRETEAFF,TGTGCCAGCAGCCAAGAAACTATCGTCCAGGACAGGGAAACTGAAGCTTTCTTT
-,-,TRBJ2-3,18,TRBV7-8,CASSLGLYLLSSTDTQYF,TGTGCCAGCAGCTTAGGTCTATACCTCCTTTCTAGCACAGATACGCAGTATTTT
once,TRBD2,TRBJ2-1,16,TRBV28,CASSLTTSGRYNEQFF,TGTGCCAGCAGTTTAACTACTAGCGGGCGATACAATGAGCAGTTCTTC
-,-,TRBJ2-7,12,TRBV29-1,CSVEDIKYEQYF,TGCAGCGTTGAAGATATTAAGTACGAGCAGTACTTC
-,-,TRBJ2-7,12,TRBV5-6,CASSLGGREQYF,TGTGCCAGCAGCTTAGGAGGTCGCGAGCAGTACTTC
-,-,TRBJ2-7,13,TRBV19,CASSHRVSYEQYF,TGTGCCAGTAGTCACAGGGTTAGCTACGAGCAGTACTTC
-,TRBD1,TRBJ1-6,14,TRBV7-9,CASSLVQGFSPLHF,TGTGCCAGCAGCTTAGTACAGGGGTTCTCACCCCTCCACTTT
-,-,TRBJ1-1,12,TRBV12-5,CASGLRTDEAFF,TGTGCTAGTGGACTAAGGACAGATGAAGCTTTCTTT
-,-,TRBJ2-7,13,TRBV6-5,CASQGGAGYEQYF,TGTGCCAGCCAGGGGGGAGCAGGATACGAGCAGTACTTC
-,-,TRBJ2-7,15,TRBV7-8,CASSGKTGSSYEQYF,TGTGCCAGCAGCGGAAAAACAGGGAGCTCCTACGAGCAGTACTTC
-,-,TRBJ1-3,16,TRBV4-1,CASSPVGAPSGNTIYF,TGCGCCAGCAGCCCCGTGGGCGCGCCCTCTGGAAACACCATATATTTT
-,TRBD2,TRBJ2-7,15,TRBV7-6,CASSRTSGSQGEQYF,TGTGCCAGCAGCCGCACTAGCGGGAGCCAGGGCGAGCAGTACTTC
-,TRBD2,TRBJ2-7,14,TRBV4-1,CASSQGLAEYEQYF,TGCGCCAGCAGCCAGGGACTAGCGGAGTACGAGCAGTACTTC
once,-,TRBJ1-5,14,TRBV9,CASSVAGLNQPQHF,TGTGCCAGCAGCGTAGCAGGCCTGAATCAGCCCCAGCATTTT
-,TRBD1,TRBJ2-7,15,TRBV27,CASSPRDRGWYEQYF,TGTGCCAGCAGTCCGAGGGACAGGGGGTGGTACGAGCAGTACTTC
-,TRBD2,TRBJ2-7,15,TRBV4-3,CASSQASAGGLEQYF,TGCGCCAGCAGCCAAGCCTCAGCGGGAGGGTTGGAGCAGTACTTC